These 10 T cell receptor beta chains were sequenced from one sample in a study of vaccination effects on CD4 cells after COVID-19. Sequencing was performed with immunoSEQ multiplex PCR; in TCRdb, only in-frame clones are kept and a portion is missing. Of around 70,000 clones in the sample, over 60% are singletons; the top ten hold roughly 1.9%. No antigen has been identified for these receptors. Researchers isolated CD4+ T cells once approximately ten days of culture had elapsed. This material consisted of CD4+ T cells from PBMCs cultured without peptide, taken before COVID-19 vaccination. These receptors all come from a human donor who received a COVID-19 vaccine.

CDR3 in DNA: TGTGCCAGCAGTTACCGCCAAATCTACAGGGATGGAAACACCATATATTTT. Translating gives CASSYRQIYRDGNTIYF. The chain uses TRBV6-2 or TRBV6-3 and TRBJ1-3, with a possible D match to TRBD1 (6 bases). Germline V gene lookup returns CDR1 MNHEY and CDR2 SVGEGT. Trimming took off 2 bases at V and 3 bases at J, with 17 bases between the two ends. This CDR3 contains 17 residues.

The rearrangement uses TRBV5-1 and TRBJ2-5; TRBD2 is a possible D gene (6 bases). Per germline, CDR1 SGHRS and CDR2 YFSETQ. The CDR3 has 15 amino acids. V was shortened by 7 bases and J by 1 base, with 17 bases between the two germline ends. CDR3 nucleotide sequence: TGCGCCAGCGCTGACCCCGGGGGAGCCCAAGAGACCCAGTACTTC. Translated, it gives CASADPGGAQETQYF.

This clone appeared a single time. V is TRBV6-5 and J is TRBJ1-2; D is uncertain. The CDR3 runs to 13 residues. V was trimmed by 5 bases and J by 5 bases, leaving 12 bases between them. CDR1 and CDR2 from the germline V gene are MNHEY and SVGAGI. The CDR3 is CASSLLPLYGYTF. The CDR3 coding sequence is TGTGCCAGCAGTCTTTTACCCCTTTATGGCTACACCTTC.

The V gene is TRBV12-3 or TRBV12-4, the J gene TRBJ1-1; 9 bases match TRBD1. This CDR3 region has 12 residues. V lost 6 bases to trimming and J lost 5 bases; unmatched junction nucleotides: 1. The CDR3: CASRQGATEAFF. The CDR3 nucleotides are TGTGCCAGCAGACAGGGGGCAACTGAAGCTTTCTTT.

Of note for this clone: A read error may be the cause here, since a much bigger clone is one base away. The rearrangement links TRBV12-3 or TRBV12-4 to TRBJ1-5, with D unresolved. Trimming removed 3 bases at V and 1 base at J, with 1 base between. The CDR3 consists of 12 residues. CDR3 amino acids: CASSFSNQPQHF. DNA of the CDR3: TGTGCCAGCAGTTTCAGCAATCAGCCCCAGCATTTT.

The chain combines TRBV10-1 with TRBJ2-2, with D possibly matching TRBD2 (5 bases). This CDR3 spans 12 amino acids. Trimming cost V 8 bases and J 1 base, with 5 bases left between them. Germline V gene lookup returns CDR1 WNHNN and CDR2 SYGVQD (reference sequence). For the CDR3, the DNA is TGCGCCAGCCGGGGGAACACCGGGGAGCTGTTTTTT. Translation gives CASRGNTGELFF.

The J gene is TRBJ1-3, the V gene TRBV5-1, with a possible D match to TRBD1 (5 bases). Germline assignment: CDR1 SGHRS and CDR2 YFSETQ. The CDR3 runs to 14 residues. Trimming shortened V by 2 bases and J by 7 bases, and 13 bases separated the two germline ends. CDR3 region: CASSFEGIRNTIYF. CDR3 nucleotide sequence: TGCGCCAGCAGCTTTGAGGGGATTAGGAACACCATATATTTT. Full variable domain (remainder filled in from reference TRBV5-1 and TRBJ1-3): KAGVTQTPRYLIKTRGQQVTLSCSPISGHRSVSWYQQTPGQGLQFLFEYFSETQRNKGNFPGRFSGRQFSNSRSEMNVSTLELGDSALYLCASSFEGIRNTIYFGEGSWLTVV.

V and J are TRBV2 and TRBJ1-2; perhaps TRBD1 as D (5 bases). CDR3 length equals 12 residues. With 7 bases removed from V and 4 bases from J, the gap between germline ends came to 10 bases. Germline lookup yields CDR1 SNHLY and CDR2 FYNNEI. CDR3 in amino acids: CASTGTVYGYTF. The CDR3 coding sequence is TGTGCCAGCACCGGGACGGTCTATGGCTACACCTTC.

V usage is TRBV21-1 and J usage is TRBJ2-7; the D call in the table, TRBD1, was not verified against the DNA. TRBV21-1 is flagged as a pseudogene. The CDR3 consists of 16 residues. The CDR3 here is CASSKVPGLIVCEQYV. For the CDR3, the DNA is TGTGCCAGCAGCAAAGTTCCAGGGCTCATCGTCTGCGAGCAGTACGTC.

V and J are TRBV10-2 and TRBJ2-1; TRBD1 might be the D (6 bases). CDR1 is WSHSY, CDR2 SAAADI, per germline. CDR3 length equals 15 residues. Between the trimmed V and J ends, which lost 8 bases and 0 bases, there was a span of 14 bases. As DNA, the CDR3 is TGCGCCAGCGGTCTTCAGGGGAGCTCCTACAATGAGCAGTTCTTC. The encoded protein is CASGLQGSSYNEQFF.